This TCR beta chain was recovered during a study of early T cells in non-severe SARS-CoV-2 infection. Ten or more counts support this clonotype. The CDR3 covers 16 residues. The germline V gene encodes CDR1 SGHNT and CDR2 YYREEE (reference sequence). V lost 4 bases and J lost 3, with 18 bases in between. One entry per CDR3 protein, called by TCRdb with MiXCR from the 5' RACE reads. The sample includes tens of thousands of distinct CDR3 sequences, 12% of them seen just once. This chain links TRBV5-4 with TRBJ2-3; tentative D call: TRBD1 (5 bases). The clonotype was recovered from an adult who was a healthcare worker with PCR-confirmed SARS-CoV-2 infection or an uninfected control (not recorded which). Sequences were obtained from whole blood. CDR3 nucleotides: TGTGCCAGCAGCCCCCCCATGGCTAGGGGAACAGATACGCAGTATTTT. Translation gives CASSPPMARGTDTQYF. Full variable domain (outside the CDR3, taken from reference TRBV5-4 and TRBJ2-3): ETGVTQSPTHLIKTRGQQVTLRCSSQSGHNTVSWYQQALGQGPQFIFQYYREEENGRGNFPPRFSGLQFPNYSSELNVNALELDDSALYLCASSPPMARGTDTQYFGPGTRLTVL.